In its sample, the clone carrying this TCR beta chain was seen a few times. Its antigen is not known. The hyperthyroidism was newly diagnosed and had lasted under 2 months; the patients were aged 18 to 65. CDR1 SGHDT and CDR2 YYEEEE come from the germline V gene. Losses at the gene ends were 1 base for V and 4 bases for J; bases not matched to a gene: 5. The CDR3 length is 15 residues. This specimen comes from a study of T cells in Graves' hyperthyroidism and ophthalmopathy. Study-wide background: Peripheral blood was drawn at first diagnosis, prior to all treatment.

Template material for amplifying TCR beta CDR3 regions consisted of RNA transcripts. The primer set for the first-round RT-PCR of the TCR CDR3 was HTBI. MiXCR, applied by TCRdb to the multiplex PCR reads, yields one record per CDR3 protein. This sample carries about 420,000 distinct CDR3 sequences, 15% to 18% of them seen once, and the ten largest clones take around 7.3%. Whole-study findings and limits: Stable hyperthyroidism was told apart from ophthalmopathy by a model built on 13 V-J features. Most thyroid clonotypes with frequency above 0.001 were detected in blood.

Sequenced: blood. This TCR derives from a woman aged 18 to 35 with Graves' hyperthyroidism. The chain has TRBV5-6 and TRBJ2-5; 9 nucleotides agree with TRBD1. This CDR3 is CASSLLHRGRETQYF. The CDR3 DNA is TGTGCCAGCAGCTTGTTGCACAGGGGGCGAGAGACCCAGTACTTC.